The rows below give T cell receptor beta chains drawn from one sample of a study of CD8+ T cells in alopecia areata. Method: immunoSEQ multiplex PCR; TCRdb's copy keeps in-frame clones and lacks some. The table lists some 200,000 clones, 50% to 60% of them singletons. Sample: CD4+ T cells sorted from blood, taken at week 4, from a patient treated with tofacitinib. Receptors originate from a human donor with alopecia areata. Each CDR3 is given without its conserved first and last residue. Fields, in order: clone size, J gene, V gene, CDR3 protein. The size field is filled for only some rows; it gives once, few, many or a size class.

clone size: NA
J gene: TRBJ1-1
V gene: TRBV15
CDR3 protein: ATSRGAGTLNTEAF

clone size: NA
J gene: TRBJ2-1
V gene: TRBV5-1
CDR3 protein: ASSSDRGLSYNEQF

clone size: NA
J gene: TRBJ2-5
V gene: TRBV18
CDR3 protein: ASSRGKGETQY

clone size: NA
J gene: TRBJ1-2
V gene: TRBV6-6
CDR3 protein: ASSMAQGGNGYT

clone size: NA
J gene: TRBJ1-6
V gene: TRBV30
CDR3 protein: AWKSKQGGSPLH

clone size: NA
J gene: TRBJ1-1
V gene: TRBV6-5
CDR3 protein: ASSYLAFGTHAEAF

clone size: NA
J gene: TRBJ2-2
V gene: TRBV28
CDR3 protein: ASSRGQSTGELF

clone size: NA
J gene: TRBJ2-6
V gene: TRBV6-1
CDR3 protein: ASSAKGQQVDMANVLT

clone size: NA
J gene: TRBJ2-4
V gene: TRBV5-4
CDR3 protein: ASSLEPGRGSGNIQY

clone size: NA
J gene: TRBJ2-2
V gene: TRBV5-4
CDR3 protein: ASSLEASGGYTGELF

clone size: NA
J gene: TRBJ2-7
V gene: TRBV30
CDR3 protein: AWTPDRGAYEQY

clone size: NA
J gene: TRBJ1-2
V gene: TRBV19
CDR3 protein: ASVSGSGSSYGYT

clone size: few
J gene: TRBJ2-6
V gene: TRBV29-1
CDR3 protein: SSWDSSGANVLT

clone size: NA
J gene: TRBJ2-7
V gene: TRBV2
CDR3 protein: ASSEERGVSYEQY

clone size: NA
J gene: TRBJ1-2
V gene: TRBV25-1
CDR3 protein: ASSVWTGSFYGYT

clone size: medium-sized
J gene: TRBJ1-2
V gene: TRBV21-1
CDR3 protein: ASGARGYT

clone size: once
J gene: TRBJ1-1
V gene: TRBV29-1
CDR3 protein: SVNRGRWTEAF

clone size: NA
J gene: TRBJ2-4
V gene: TRBV11-2
CDR3 protein: ASSLVRGIQY

clone size: NA
J gene: TRBJ2-7
V gene: TRBV29-1
CDR3 protein: SVEGDGNEQY

clone size: NA
J gene: TRBJ2-1
V gene: TRBV5-1
CDR3 protein: ASSLELAGVLEQF

clone size: NA
J gene: TRBJ1-2
V gene: TRBV29-1
CDR3 protein: SVAGASYGYT

clone size: NA
J gene: TRBJ1-2
V gene: TRBV29-1
CDR3 protein: SVEGQSPGGYT

clone size: NA
J gene: TRBJ1-1
V gene: TRBV10-3
CDR3 protein: AITGGNTEAF

clone size: NA
J gene: TRBJ1-2
V gene: TRBV15
CDR3 protein: ATSRASRTGEGGYT

clone size: NA
J gene: TRBJ2-5
V gene: TRBV28
CDR3 protein: ASSFVSGQETQY

clone size: once
J gene: TRBJ1-2
V gene: TRBV5-1
CDR3 protein: ASSEPRQGGYT

clone size: many
J gene: TRBJ1-2
V gene: TRBV6-5
CDR3 protein: ASSYGGNGYT

clone size: NA
J gene: TRBJ1-4
V gene: TRBV30
CDR3 protein: AWSVLREKLF

clone size: NA
J gene: TRBJ1-2
V gene: TRBV29-1
CDR3 protein: SVEDRAVSGYGYT

clone size: few
J gene: TRBJ2-3
V gene: TRBV5-4
CDR3 protein: ASSPTSGGADTQY

clone size: NA
J gene: TRBJ1-2
V gene: TRBV4-3
CDR3 protein: ASSQEAGAGGYT

clone size: NA
J gene: TRBJ1-6
V gene: TRBV6-5
CDR3 protein: ASSGGGVSPLH

clone size: NA
J gene: TRBJ2-3
V gene: TRBV9
CDR3 protein: ASSDGLAGGTTDTQY

clone size: NA
J gene: TRBJ2-3
V gene: TRBV5-1
CDR3 protein: ASSLVADTQY

clone size: few
J gene: TRBJ2-3
V gene: TRBV29-1
CDR3 protein: SVARDTQY

clone size: few
J gene: TRBJ2-3
V gene: TRBV29-1
CDR3 protein: SGGGGRGTDTQY

clone size: NA
J gene: TRBJ2-5
V gene: TRBV6-5
CDR3 protein: ASSYSAGAGETQY

clone size: NA
J gene: TRBJ1-5
V gene: TRBV6-5
CDR3 protein: ASSERGGHQPQH

clone size: NA
J gene: TRBJ1-6
V gene: TRBV19
CDR3 protein: ASSRTAGSYNSPLH

clone size: few
J gene: TRBJ1-1
V gene: TRBV27
CDR3 protein: ASSLSGRGSSHTEAF